What follows describes a single T cell receptor beta chain. Here immunoSEQ multiplex PCR was the method, and the copy in TCRdb shows in-frame clones only, minus some. This sample has some 140,000 clones; about 83% occur once, and the top ten carry over 10%. The data derive from a study of blood T cell repertoires in COVID-19. Trimming cost V 5 bases and J 3 bases, with 26 bases left between them. This CDR3 is built from 19 residues. Germline V gene lookup returns CDR1 SEHNR and CDR2 FQNEAQ (reference sequence). The specimen was peripheral blood. The clonotype originates from a woman aged 60 to 75 with COVID-19, enrolled during active disease. The chain combines TRBV7-9 with TRBJ1-3; perhaps TRBD1 as D (6 bases). For the CDR3, the DNA is TGTGCCAGCAGCCGAAACGTCGTCCTACGGACAGATAATGGAAACACCATATATTTT. The encoded protein is CASSRNVVLRTDNGNTIYF.